The clone carrying this T cell receptor (beta chain) was seen repeatedly, ten times or more. Its antigen is still unknown. A UMI-containing oligonucleotide was joined by 3' ligation to the TCR cDNA template. The length of the CDR3 is 16 residues. Trimming cost V 0 bases and J 7 bases, with 18 bases left between them. Amplification of ligated cDNA took four PCR rounds with SP2 and nested alpha and beta constant primers. TCRdb re-called the 5' RACE reads with MiXCR, one entry per CDR3 protein. The repertoire holds tens of thousands of distinct CDR3 sequences, with 6.5% to 8.5% as singletons. This entry belongs to a study of naive and memory T cell subsets. Study-wide findings and caveats: This RNA-based method may be sensitive to activation-related transcript changes.

The source is a female donor in good health. The rearrangement links TRBV12-3 or TRBV12-4 to TRBJ1-1; D unresolved. The CDR3 protein is CASSLASFLGSDEAFF. For the CDR3, the DNA is TGTGCCAGCAGTTTAGCGAGTTTTCTGGGTAGCGATGAAGCTTTCTTT.